These T cell receptor beta chains were read from a single sample in a study of blood T cells in healthy people across ages. TCRdb called the 5' RACE reads again in MiXCR, with one record for every CDR3 protein. This table has 500,000 to 550,000 distinct CDR3 sequences, about 24% appearing once. This sample was shared with a second study, whose subject was T cells of mothers and their children.

The sequenced material came from blood. Receptors originate from a boy aged 10-17 years in good health. The CDR3 runs from the conserved cysteine through the conserved F or W. Each record gives: J gene, clone size, V gene, D gene, CDR3 DNA, CDR3 protein. A D gene is named only where the DNA matches it firmly. Clone size is not always given. Where it is, it says once, few, many or a class for expanded clones.

TRBJ1-5 | - | TRBV27 | - | TGTGCCAGCAGTTTATCAGATAGCAATCAGCCCCAGCATTTT | CASSLSDSNQPQHF
TRBJ1-6 | - | TRBV12-3/TRBV12-4 | - | TGTGCCAGCAGTTTCATGACGGATAATTCACCCCTCCACTTT | CASSFMTDNSPLHF
TRBJ2-1 | few | TRBV20-1 | - | TGCAGTGCTAGAGTGGGGCCATATTACAACGAGCAGTTCTTC | CSARVGPYYNEQFF
TRBJ1-4 | few | TRBV20-1 | - | TGCAGTTGTGGACGAGGGGAAGAAAAACTGTTTTTT | CSCGRGEEKLFF
TRBJ2-3 | - | TRBV6-4 | - | TGTGCCAGCGGACCTAACGGGGCAGATACGCAGTATTTT | CASGPNGADTQYF
TRBJ2-7 | - | TRBV6-5 | TRBD2 | TGTGCCAGCAGTTACCGAGCGGGAGCCTACGAGCAGTACTTC | CASSYRAGAYEQYF
TRBJ1-2 | few | TRBV5-5 | TRBD1 | TGTGCCAGCAGCTCGCGCGGAGGGACAGGGGCCTATGGCTACACCTTC | CASSSRGGTGAYGYTF
TRBJ1-1 | - | TRBV7-2 | - | TGTGCCAGCAGCCGGGGGGGGATCACGCGGGGTGAAGCTTTCTTT | CASSRGGITRGEAFF
TRBJ2-5 | - | TRBV28 | - | TGTGCCAGCGGGGTCGGGGCAGGGGTAGACCCGTACCAAGAGACCCAGTACTTC | CASGVGAGVDPYQETQYF
TRBJ2-3 | few | TRBV10-3 | TRBD2 | TGTGCCATCAGTGAGTCGGCGGGGGGCACAGATACGCAGTATTTT | CAISESAGGTDTQYF
TRBJ2-3 | - | TRBV11-2 | - | TGTGCCAGCAGCTTAGGTGGGGGGCTCTCGTATACGCAGTATTTT | CASSLGGGLSYTQYF
TRBJ2-7 | few | TRBV28 | - | TGTGCCAGCAGTGCCAGGGCCTACGAGCAGTACTTC | CASSARAYEQYF
TRBJ1-2 | - | TRBV29-1 | TRBD1 | TGCAGCGTTGACGGAGAAAGGACAGGGGACGTCTTCTATGGCTACACCTTC | CSVDGERTGDVFYGYTF
TRBJ2-5 | - | TRBV28 | TRBD2 | TGTGCCAGCAGTCCACGGACTAGCGGGAGTGAGACCCAGTACTTC | CASSPRTSGSETQYF
TRBJ2-4 | - | TRBV27 | TRBD2 | TGTGCCAGCAGTTTAGGCCCACCGGGAGGAGGCTACATTCAGTACTTC | CASSLGPPGGGYIQYF
TRBJ2-6 | - | TRBV6-2/TRBV6-3 | - | TGTGCCAGCAGTTATACCGGTGACTCTGGGGCCAACGTCCTGACTTTC | CASSYTGDSGANVLTF
TRBJ2-5 | - | TRBV30 | - | TGTGCCTGGAGTGTTGCGGACGTGGGGGAGCAGTACTTC | CAWSVADVGEQYF
TRBJ1-2 | - | TRBV12-3/TRBV12-4 | - | TGTGCCAGCAGTTTACGGCAGATAGGCTATGGCTACACCTTC | CASSLRQIGYGYTF
TRBJ1-2 | - | TRBV12-3/TRBV12-4 | TRBD1 | TGTGCCAGCAGACCCGGACAGGGGCCCTATGGCTACACCTTC | CASRPGQGPYGYTF
TRBJ1-5 | - | TRBV2 | TRBD1 | TGTGCCAGTCAACAGGGGCAAGGCAATCAGCCCCAGCATTTT | CASQQGQGNQPQHF
TRBJ2-3 | - | TRBV24-1 | TRBD1 | TGTGCCACCAGCGAGCACGGGACAGTGGGACAGGATACGCAGTATTTT | CATSEHGTVGQDTQYF
TRBJ2-1 | many | TRBV7-2 | TRBD1 | TGTGCCAGCAGCGGCGACAGGGGGTCCTACAATGAGCAGTTCTTC | CASSGDRGSYNEQFF
TRBJ2-4 | few | TRBV3-1 | TRBD2 | TGTGCCAGCAGCCAAGTTTTCCTGGCGGGGGGGCCAGCCAAAAACATTCAGTACTTC | CASSQVFLAGGPAKNIQYF
TRBJ2-1 | few | TRBV6-5 | TRBD2 | TGTGCCAGCAGTTACTCGATGACGGCTAGCGGGTACAATGAGCAGTTCTTC | CASSYSMTASGYNEQFF
TRBJ2-5 | - | TRBV4-3 | TRBD1 | TGCGCCAGCAGCCGGACAGGGGGCGAAGGATTAGGGGAGACCCAGTACTTC | CASSRTGGEGLGETQYF
TRBJ1-4 | - | TRBV20-1 | - | TGCAGCCTCACCGCAGGGTTTAGCGAAAAACTGTTTTTT | CSLTAGFSEKLFF
TRBJ1-6 | few | TRBV7-2 | - | TGTGCCAGCAGCTCCGGGCCCCCGACCTATAATTCACCCCTCCACTTT | CASSSGPPTYNSPLHF
TRBJ2-3 | - | TRBV2 | - | TGTGCCAGCAGTGAGGGTAGCGGTCAACGCGATACGCAGTATTTT | CASSEGSGQRDTQYF
TRBJ2-7 | few | TRBV28 | TRBD2 | TGTGCCAGCAGGCCCTTCAAGCTAGCGGGAGTTGAGGAGCAGTACTTC | CASRPFKLAGVEEQYF